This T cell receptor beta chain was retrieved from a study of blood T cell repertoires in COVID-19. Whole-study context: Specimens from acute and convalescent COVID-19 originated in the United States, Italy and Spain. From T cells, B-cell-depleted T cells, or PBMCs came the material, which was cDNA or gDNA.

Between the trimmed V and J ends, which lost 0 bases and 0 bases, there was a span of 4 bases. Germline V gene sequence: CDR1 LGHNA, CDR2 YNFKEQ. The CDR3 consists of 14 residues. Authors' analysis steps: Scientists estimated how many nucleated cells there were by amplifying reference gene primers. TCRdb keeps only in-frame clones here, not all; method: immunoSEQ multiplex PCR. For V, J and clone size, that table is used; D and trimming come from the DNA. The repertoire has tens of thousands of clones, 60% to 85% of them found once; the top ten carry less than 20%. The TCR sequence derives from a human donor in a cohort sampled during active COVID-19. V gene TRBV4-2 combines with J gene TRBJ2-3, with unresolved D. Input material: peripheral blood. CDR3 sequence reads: CASSQDQSTDTQYF. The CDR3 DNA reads TGTGCCAGCAGCCAAGATCAGAGCACAGATACGCAGTATTTT.